The 3 T cell receptor beta chains below all came from one sample that was sequenced in a study of T cell responses to AZD1222 COVID-19 vaccine. Profiling relied on immunoSEQ multiplex PCR, and the TCRdb table lists in-frame clones only, not all of them. The sample carries some 110,000 clones, over 75% recorded once. This specimen consisted of peripheral blood, obtained on day 0 of AZD1222 vaccination. The receptors were sampled from an adult in good health.

The V gene is TRBV7-9, the J gene TRBJ2-3, with D perhaps being TRBD1 or TRBD2 (6 bases each). The CDR3 is 14 amino acids. Germline assignment: CDR1 SEHNR and CDR2 FQNEAQ (reference sequence). The ends were cut back, 11 bases at V and 0 bases at J, with 15 bases in the middle. The DNA for the CDR3 is TGTGCCTCTAACCTCGGGGGCAGCACAGATACGCAGTATTTT. Protein: CASNLGGSTDTQYF.

The chain couples TRBV6-2 or TRBV6-3 to TRBJ2-5, with D perhaps matching TRBD2 (5 bases). This CDR3 contains 16 residues. V was clipped by 2 bases and J by 5 bases, with 18 bases between them. Germline CDR1 is MNHEY and CDR2 is SVGEGT. CDR3 in DNA: TGTGCCAGCAGTTACCCGACGGCGGTCGGCGGGGAGACCCAGTACTTC. It yields the protein CASSYPTAVGGETQYF.

This chain links TRBV20-1 with TRBJ1-5; 7 nucleotides line up with TRBD1. This CDR3 has 16 amino acids. Germline assignment: CDR1 DFQATT and CDR2 SNEGSKA (reference sequence). V was pared by 3 bases and J by 1 base, with 9 bases of the junction left unmatched. The chain's CDR3 is CSASPRTGRSNQPQHF. CDR3 bases: TGCAGTGCTAGTCCCCGGACAGGTAGGAGCAATCAGCCCCAGCATTTT.